This TCR beta chain was retrieved from a study of blood T cell repertoires in COVID-19. Looked up from germline, CDR1 is KGHDR and CDR2 is SFDVKD. The V segment lost 3 bases and the J segment 5 bases; nucleotides outside the gene matches: 8. The CDR3 is 16 residues long. The repertoire was sequenced with immunoSEQ multiplex PCR; TCRdb's copy has only in-frame clones and lacks some. The data hold 60,000 to 80,000 clones, with about 82% observed a single time. Sequencing was performed on peripheral blood. The receptor was isolated from a man in his fifties with acute or convalescent COVID-19. The V and J genes are TRBV24-1 and TRBJ2-1, with 8 positions matching TRBD1. CDR3 amino acids: CATSDAGTGIDNEQFF. The CDR3 nucleotides read TGTGCCACCAGTGATGCTGGGACAGGAATAGACAATGAGCAGTTCTTC.